Presented here are 8 T cell receptor beta chains from one specimen sequenced in a study of blood T cell repertoires in COVID-19. Profiled with immunoSEQ multiplex PCR; TCRdb holds only in-frame clones, not every one. The sample holds 350,000 to 450,000 clones, about 85% seen once. The sample comprised peripheral blood. All receptors come from a woman aged 18-35 years with acute or convalescent COVID-19.

The CDR3 DNA follows: TGTGCCAGCAGCGTGGGGCCCTCCGGGGAGCTGTTTTTT. This translates into CASSVGPSGELFF. The V and J genes are TRBV9 and TRBJ2-2; D is perhaps TRBD1 (5 bases). Trimming pared 2 bases from V and 6 bases from J, leaving 8 bases between. Germline-derived CDR1 and CDR2 are SGDLS and YYNGEE. This CDR3 region has 13 residues. The whole variable domain, filled in from reference TRBV9 and TRBJ2-2, reads DSGVTQTPKHLITATGQRVTLRCSPRSGDLSVYWYQQSLDQGLQFLIQYYNGEERAKGNILERFSAQQFPDLHSELNLSSLELGDSALYFCASSVGPSGELFFGEGSRLTVL.

V usage is TRBV6-5 and J usage is TRBJ2-7, with 12 bases lining up with TRBD1. The ends lost 5 bases at V and 6 bases at J; junction bases unmatched: 8. The germline CDR1 and CDR2 sequences are MNHEY and SVGAGI. This CDR3 contains 15 residues. CDR3 in amino acids: CASSPRDRGLGEQYF. For the CDR3, the DNA is TGTGCCAGCAGTCCCCGGGACAGGGGGCTTGGCGAGCAGTACTTC.

J is TRBJ1-4 and V is TRBV19, with a possible D match to TRBD1 (5 bases). Germline V gives CDR1 LNHDA, CDR2 SQIVND (reference sequence). The CDR3 consists of 14 residues. V was shortened by 6 bases and J by 2 bases, with 10 bases between the two germline ends. In DNA, the CDR3 is TGTGCCAGTAGGGCAGGGATTACTAATGAAAAACTGTTTTTT. Protein product: CASRAGITNEKLFF.

The V and J genes are TRBV9 and TRBJ2-5; 7 bases match TRBD2. From germline, CDR1 is SGDLS and CDR2 YYNGEE. The J segment lost 2 bases and the V segment lost 0 bases, leaving 4 bases of the junction unmatched. This CDR3 spans 15 amino acids. The chain's CDR3 is CASSVAAGRQETQYF. In DNA, the CDR3 is TGTGCCAGCAGCGTAGCAGCGGGGAGACAAGAGACCCAGTACTTC.

The chain combines TRBV2 with TRBJ1-5; D may be TRBD1 (6 bases). CDR1 and CDR2 from the germline V gene are SNHLY and FYNNEI. V lost 3 bases and J lost 4, with 7 bases in between. The CDR3 contains 13 residues. CDR3: CASSDQGNQPQHF. CDR3 sequence (DNA): TGTGCCAGCAGTGATCAGGGGAATCAGCCCCAGCATTTT.

V and J are TRBV14 and TRBJ2-7, with 7 bases lining up with TRBD1. The CDR3 is made up of 15 amino acids. Germline trimming cut 3 bases from V and 2 bases from J; bases unmatched to any gene: 7. In germline, CDR1 is SGHDN, CDR2 FVKESK. CDR3 nucleotide sequence: TGTGCCAGCAGCCACCCGACAGGGAAGCCCTACGAGCAGTACTTC. Translation gives CASSHPTGKPYEQYF.

The V call is TRBV3-1 (or the pseudogene TRBV3-2), the J call TRBJ2-7; 7 bases align to TRBD1. V was clipped by 1 base and J by 4 bases; unmatched bases: 4. The CDR3 runs 14 residues. Germline values: CDR1 LGHDT, CDR2 YNNKEL (reference sequence). CDR3 sequence: CASSQVTGEYEQYF. The CDR3 DNA follows: TGTGCCAGCAGCCAAGTTACAGGGGAATACGAGCAGTACTTC.

This clone was seen once. The chain carries TRBV9 and TRBJ1-6, with TRBD1 identical over 7 bases. The junction had 9 bases not matched to a gene; V was cut back by 3 bases and J by 6 bases. This CDR3 contains 16 residues. CDR1 is SGDLS, CDR2 YYNGEE, per germline. The DNA for the CDR3 is TGTGCCAGCAGCGCGTCGGGGACAGATTCTAATTCACCCCTCCACTTT. Translated, it gives CASSASGTDSNSPLHF.